Below are 25 T cell receptor beta chains sequenced from a single sample in a study of T cells after yellow fever vaccination. TCRdb reprocessed the 5' RACE reads with MiXCR, giving one entry per CDR3 protein. The data contain under 500,000 distinct CDR3 sequences, around 19% of them seen just once; the ten biggest clones take up roughly a sixth. The sequences come from PBMCs, collected before the yellow fever booster vaccination. The receptors were gathered from a man younger than 35 who received the YFV17D yellow fever vaccine.

This chain uses TRBV7-2 with TRBJ1-1, with TRBD1 matching over 8 bases. CDR1 SGHTA and CDR2 FQGNSA come from the germline V gene. The CDR3 sequence is 16 residues long. The trim removed 1 base at V and 1 base at J, leaving 5 bases unmatched. The CDR3 region is CASSLVWTGPNTEAFF. The CDR3 DNA reads as TGTGCCAGCAGCTTAGTTTGGACAGGGCCGAACACTGAAGCTTTCTTT.

This clonotype has more than one count but fewer than ten. The gene calls are TRBV20-1 and TRBJ1-1, with 9 bases aligning to TRBD1. V dropped 1 base and J dropped 4; count of bases not matched to a gene: 7. Germline-derived CDR1 and CDR2 are DFQATT and SNEGSKA (reference sequence). The CDR3 contains 15 residues. As DNA, the CDR3 is TGCAGTGCTAGAGCTTCGGACAGGGGTGGCACTGAAGCTTTCTTT. It encodes CSARASDRGGTEAFF.

The chain is built from TRBV7-9 and TRBJ1-5; D is unclear. Germline loops: CDR1 SEHNR, CDR2 FQNEAQ (reference sequence). V lost 4 bases, J lost 3 bases, and 10 bases lay in between. The CDR3 runs to 14 residues. Here the CDR3 reads CASSSPDTNQPQHF. The CDR3 nucleotides read TGTGCCAGCAGCTCCCCCGACACCAATCAGCCCCAGCATTTT.

This clonotype came up many times. The rearrangement links TRBV7-9 to TRBJ1-4; D is unresolved. The V end was cut by 8 bases, the J end by 7 bases, with 17 bases between. Germline CDR1 and CDR2: SEHNR and FQNEAQ (reference sequence). The CDR3 totals 14 residues. The CDR3: CASAKWEEREKLFF. In DNA, the CDR3 is TGTGCCAGCGCGAAATGGGAGGAGCGTGAAAAACTGTTTTTT.

In this sample, this clonotype turned up a few times. The chain employs TRBV11-2 and TRBJ2-3; D is ambiguous. The CDR3 consists of 16 residues. V lost 5 bases, J lost 0 bases, and 15 bases lay in between. The germline V gene encodes CDR1 SGHAT and CDR2 FQNNGV. CDR3 DNA sequence: TGTGCCAGCAGCCTACGACTCGGTGCAAGCACAGATACGCAGTATTTT. It translates to CASSLRLGASTDTQYF. Full variable domain (remainder filled in from reference TRBV11-2 and TRBJ2-3): EAGVAQSPRYKIIEKRQSVAFWCNPISGHATLYWYQQILGQGPKLLIQFQNNGVVDDSQLPKDRFSAERLKGVDSTLKIQPAKLEDSAVYLCASSLRLGASTDTQYFGPGTRLTVL.

CDR3 loop: CASSLSGQGADGYTF. DNA for the CDR3: TGTGCCAGCAGCTTATCGGGACAGGGGGCAGATGGCTACACCTTC. This chain joins TRBV7-2 and TRBJ1-2; TRBD1 matches at 12 bases. The CDR3 contains 15 residues. V trimming: 2 bases; J trimming: 6 bases; junction bases outside the gene matches: 4. Germline CDR1 reads SGHTA; CDR2 reads FQGNSA.

The chain joins TRBV6-6 to TRBJ1-1; D remains unclear. The germline V and J ends were trimmed by 2 bases and 8 bases, with 9 bases remaining between them. Germline V lookup: CDR1 MNHNY, CDR2 SVGAGI (reference sequence). This CDR3 spans 12 amino acids. DNA of the CDR3: TGTGCCAGCAGTTACACAACCACCGAAGCTTTCTTT. It yields the protein CASSYTTTEAFF.

This clonotype was recorded many times. The rearrangement uses TRBV7-9 and TRBJ1-1, with D maybe TRBD1 (5 bases). Germline V CDR1 and CDR2: SEHNR, FQNEAQ (reference sequence). The CDR3 contains 15 residues. V was shortened by 2 bases and J by 0 bases, with 10 bases between the two germline ends. CDR3 amino acids: CASSLMQGMNTEAFF. The CDR3 coding sequence is TGTGCCAGCAGCTTAATGCAGGGCATGAACACTGAAGCTTTCTTT.

The chain employs TRBV7-9 and TRBJ1-1; D is unclear. CDR1 is SEHNR, CDR2 FQNEAQ, per germline (reference sequence). The CDR3 is 14 amino acids. Trimming left V 1 base short and J 3 bases short, with 9 bases between. The CDR3 DNA is TGTGCCAGCAGCTTAGTAAGAGTCCACACTGAAGCTTTCTTT. This encodes CASSLVRVHTEAFF.

This clonotype was found a few times. The chain couples TRBV4-1 to TRBJ2-5, with D perhaps TRBD1 or TRBD2 (6 bases each). In germline, CDR1 is MGHRA, CDR2 YSYEKL. V was cut by 0 bases and J by 2 bases, with 13 bases left in between. This CDR3 spans 16 amino acids. This CDR3 is CASSQEGGTRQETQYF. The DNA of the CDR3 is TGCGCCAGCAGCCAAGAAGGGGGGACTCGACAAGAGACCCAGTACTTC.

V and J are TRBV5-6 and TRBJ1-2; 9 positions agree with TRBD1. The CDR3 is 16 residues long. Germline CDR1 and CDR2: SGHDT and YYEEEE. Unmatched junction bases numbered 10, after V lost 7 bases and J lost 0 bases. The DNA of the CDR3 is TGTGCCAGCGGGCAGCCCCGGGACAGGGCTAACTATGGCTACACCTTC. Its translation is CASGQPRDRANYGYTF.

This clonotype turned up a few times. This chain joins TRBV5-1 and TRBJ1-5; tentatively, D is TRBD1 (6 bases). The ends were cut back, 0 bases at V and 7 bases at J, with 11 bases in the middle. The CDR3 contains 14 residues. Per the germline V gene, CDR1 is SGHRS and CDR2 is YFSETQ. This CDR3 reads CASSLEGGFQPQHF. CDR3 nucleotides: TGCGCCAGCAGCTTGGAGGGGGGATTCCAGCCCCAGCATTTT.

This clonotype appeared a few times. DNA for the CDR3: TGCGCCAGCAGCTTGGAGCGTGAGCAGTTCTTC. This codes for CASSLEREQFF. This sequence joins TRBV5-1 and TRBJ2-1; D is unresolved. V was shortened by 0 bases and J by 9 bases, with 4 bases between the two germline ends. CDR1 and CDR2 from the germline V gene are SGHRS and YFSETQ. This CDR3 is built from 11 residues.

This chain joins TRBV11-2 and TRBJ2-3; a weak D match, TRBD1 (6 bases). The length of the CDR3 is 18 residues. With 1 base removed from V and 1 base from J, the gap between germline ends came to 18 bases. Germline CDR1 reads SGHAT; CDR2 reads FQNNGV. CDR3 in amino acids: CASSLVAAGAGRTDTQYF. The CDR3 DNA reads as TGTGCCAGCAGCTTAGTGGCGGCAGGGGCAGGGCGCACAGATACGCAGTATTTT.

Only one count was recorded for this clonotype. The chain carries TRBV4-3 and TRBJ1-6; no clear D. Trimming took off 0 bases at V and 7 bases at J, with 10 bases between the two ends. Germline V lookup: CDR1 LGHNA, CDR2 YSLEER. This CDR3 region has 15 residues. DNA for the CDR3: TGCGCCAGCAGCCAAGATAACGGGTCCAATTCACCCCTCCACTTT. Translation: CASSQDNGSNSPLHF.

The CDR3 here is CASSYAGRGTEAFF. The CDR3 region has the DNA TGTGCCAGCAGTTACGCAGGGAGGGGCACTGAAGCTTTCTTT. This chain connects TRBV6-6 to TRBJ1-1; D might be TRBD1 (5 bases). This CDR3 comprises 14 residues. V was pared by 2 bases and J by 4 bases, with 11 bases between. Germline CDR1 reads MNHNY; CDR2 reads SVGAGI (reference sequence).

In this sample, this clonotype turned up many times. The chain couples TRBV7-9 to TRBJ2-3, with 8 nucleotides matching TRBD1. The CDR3 sequence is 13 residues long. Looked up from germline, CDR1 is SEHNR and CDR2 is FQNEAQ (reference sequence). V trimming: 5 bases; J trimming: 4 bases; junction bases outside the gene matches: 2. The CDR3 reads CASSQGAADTQYF. CDR3 DNA sequence: TGTGCCAGCAGCCAGGGGGCGGCAGATACGCAGTATTTT.

The rearrangement links TRBV19 to TRBJ1-6; 7 bases agree with TRBD1. This CDR3 contains 13 residues. Germline values: CDR1 LNHDA, CDR2 SQIVND (reference sequence). Unmatched junction bases numbered 7, after V lost 8 bases and J lost 9 bases. The CDR3 DNA reads TGTGCCAGTCATGTAGGGGGCCTTTCACCCCTCCACTTT. Its protein product is CASHVGGLSPLHF.

This rearrangement joins TRBV27 to TRBJ1-2; tentatively, D is TRBD1 (5 bases). The V and J ends lost 6 bases and 7 bases respectively, with 18 bases between them. Per germline, CDR1 MNHEY and CDR2 SMNVEV (reference sequence). This CDR3 is 14 amino acids long. The CDR3 sequence: CASRSGRGLGGYTF. CDR3 sequence (DNA): TGTGCCAGCAGATCGGGGCGGGGACTAGGTGGCTACACCTTC.

V is TRBV5-1 and J is TRBJ1-3; D gene unclear. This CDR3 comprises 16 residues. V lost 1 base to trimming and J lost 0 bases, with 11 bases between them. In germline, CDR1 is SGHRS, CDR2 YFSETQ. The CDR3 coding sequence is TGCGCCAGCAGCTTGCAGGCGATAAACTCTGGAAACACCATATATTTT. Its protein is CASSLQAINSGNTIYF. The full variable domain, completed using reference TRBV5-1 and TRBJ1-3, is KAGVTQTPRYLIKTRGQQVTLSCSPISGHRSVSWYQQTPGQGLQFLFEYFSETQRNKGNFPGRFSGRQFSNSRSEMNVSTLELGDSALYLCASSLQAINSGNTIYFGEGSWLTVV.

This clonotype appeared a few times. The genes are TRBV5-5 and TRBJ1-6, with 7 bases aligning to TRBD1. CDR3 length equals 15 residues. Losses at the gene ends were 2 bases for V and 3 bases for J; bases not matched to a gene: 2. CDR1 is SGHKS and CDR2 is YYEKEE in the germline V gene (reference sequence). The DNA of the CDR3 is TGTGCCAGCAGCTTCCGGGACAGCTATAATTCACCCCTCCACTTT. Translated, it gives CASSFRDSYNSPLHF.

CDR3 amino acids: CASSEGAGAYV. In nucleotides, the CDR3 is TGTGCCAGCAGTGAAGGCGCAGGGGCGTACGTC. The chain carries TRBV2 and TRBJ2-7, with a weak D call TRBD1 (6 bases). This CDR3 contains 11 residues. Germline assignment: CDR1 SNHLY and CDR2 FYNNEI. V was shortened by 1 base and J by 12 bases, with 10 bases between the two germline ends.

V is TRBV29-1 and J is TRBJ1-1; D uncertain. This CDR3 comprises 11 residues. Trimming took 4 bases from V and 4 from J, leaving 7 bases between them. The V gene's germline CDR1 is SQVTM and CDR2 ANQGSEA. The CDR3 bases are TGCAGCGTTGCCGTGGGCACTGAAGCTTTCTTT. Protein: CSVAVGTEAFF.

This clonotype was counted only a few times. The chain recombines TRBV5-1 with TRBJ1-4; D is undetermined. Per germline, CDR1 SGHRS and CDR2 YFSETQ. Trimming cost V 0 bases and J 4 bases, with 13 bases left between them. This CDR3 is built from 16 residues. The CDR3 region has the DNA TGCGCCAGCAGCTTGGTCCTTTCGGGAAGTAATGAAAAACTGTTTTTT. Amino acids: CASSLVLSGSNEKLFF.

This clonotype has just one count. J is TRBJ2-3 and V is TRBV7-6, with TRBD1 matching over 11 bases. Germline assignment: CDR1 SGHVS and CDR2 FNYEAQ. J lost 5 bases, V lost 1 base, and 2 bases had no gene match. The length of the CDR3 is 15 residues. The CDR3 DNA sequence: TGTGCCAGCAGCTTAGGGACAGGGGGCGGAGATACGCAGTATTTT. Translated, it gives CASSLGTGGGDTQYF.